The 29 T cell receptor beta chains below all came from one sample that was sequenced in a study of tissue T cells after allogeneic stem cell transplantation. The sample's time point: mouse harvest day 7 after allogeneic transplant. The graft held 10^6 splenic CD5+ T cells and 10^7 T-cell-depleted bone marrow cells. Profiling relied on immunoSEQ multiplex PCR, and the TCRdb table lists in-frame clones only, not all of them. The sample consists of around 5,900 clones, roughly 48% of them appearing once. The specimen sequenced was gut tissue. These receptors were taken from a female BALB/c mouse given C57BL/6 T cells with graft-versus-host disease after an allogeneic hematopoietic cell transplant.

This clone came up a few times. Mouse germline and gene names are used. The read ends 1 residue shy of where the CDR3 ends; the end is completed using the germline J gene. The chain uses TRBV26 and TRBJ2-5; D is unresolved. The CDR3 spans 12 residues. V was shortened by 3 bases and J by 6 bases, with 7 bases between the two germline ends. Germline CDR1 is KGHPV and CDR2 is FQNQEV (reference sequence). The CDR3 region is CASSLVGDTQYF. The covered CDR3 bases are TGTGCCAGCAGTCTCGTAGGGGACACCCAGTAC.

This clone was found once. The germline and genes are mouse ones. The DNA ends 1 residue before the CDR3 does, and the rest of the CDR3 is filled in from the germline J gene. The rearrangement joins TRBV19 to TRBJ2-1; TRBD2 matches 9 bases. V gave up 5 bases and J gave up 3 bases; unmatched junction bases: 6. Per the germline V gene, CDR1 is FNHDT and CDR2 is SITEND (reference sequence). There are 15 residues in the CDR3. The part of the CDR3 DNA that was read is TGTGCCAGCAGAATCCCGGGACTGGGCTATGCTGAGCAGTTC. Translating it yields CASRIPGLGYAEQF. From start to end, the CDR3 is CASRIPGLGYAEQFF.

By its share, this clone is medium-sized (0.01 to 0.1%). Each gene name is a mouse one. From the germline J gene comes the end of the CDR3, since the read stops 1 residue before it. This chain joins TRBV29 and TRBJ1-3, with D unclear. Per the germline V gene, CDR1 is MSHET and CDR2 is SYDVDS. The CDR3 extends over 13 amino acids. V lost 4 bases and J 0 bases, leaving 4 bases between the germline ends. The CDR3 bases that were read are TGTGCTAGCAGTTCAGGTTCTGGAAATACGCTCTAT. It encodes CASSSGSGNTLY. In full, the CDR3 reads CASSSGSGNTLYF.

This clone occurred once. The gene symbols are mouse symbols. The CDR3 extends 1 residue past the end of the read, so its final part is completed from the germline J gene. The rearrangement joins TRBV15 to TRBJ2-3, with TRBD2 identical over 10 bases. The CDR3 contains 14 residues. In germline, CDR1 is SGHND, CDR2 FRSKSL. V dropped 6 bases and J dropped 3; count of bases not matched to a gene: 3. CDR3 sequence reads: CASRPTGGAETLYF. CDR3 DNA (partial): TGTGCCAGCAGACCGACTGGGGGGGCAGAAACGCTGTAT. Full variable domain (rest looked up from reference TRBV15 and TRBJ2-3): DAGVTQTPRHEVAEKGQTIILKCEPVSGHNDLFWYRQTKIQGLELLSYFRSKSLMEDGGAFKDRFKAEMLNSSFSTLKIQPTEPKDSAVYLCASRPTGGAETLYFGSGTRLTVL.

This clone turned up a few times. Gene names and germline refer to mouse. The CDR3 end lies 1 residue beyond the end of the read and is filled in from the germline J gene. The V and J genes are TRBV26 and TRBJ2-7; 7 bases match TRBD1. The CDR3 is 13 amino acids. Trimming at V came to 6 bases and at J to 0 bases, leaving 2 bases not matched to a gene. The V gene's germline CDR1 is KGHPV and CDR2 FQNQEV (reference sequence). CDR3 DNA, as far as it was read: TGTGCCAGCAGGGGACAGAGCTCCTATGAACAGTAC. Translated, it gives CASRGQSSYEQY. The whole CDR3 protein is CASRGQSSYEQYF.

On this clone: At one of its ends the junction is not consistent with the germline gene, which may arise from a read error. The gene symbols are mouse symbols. With the read ending 1 residue before the CDR3 end, the germline J gene is used to fill in that end. The rearrangement links TRBV26 to TRBJ2-3; D is ambiguous. CDR1 and CDR2 (germline): KGHPV, FQNQEV (reference sequence). The CDR3 has 13 amino acids. The part of the CDR3 DNA that was read is TGTGCCAGCAGTGTCTATAGTGCAGAAGCGCTGTAT. This sequence encodes CASSVYSAEALY. The CDR3, in full, reads CASSVYSAEALYF.

As regards this clone: Any gene name here is a mouse gene name. With the read ending 1 residue before the CDR3 end, the germline J gene is used to fill in that end. The rearrangement uses TRBV26 and TRBJ2-3; D possibly matches TRBD1 or TRBD2 (5 bases each). The CDR3 is made up of 13 amino acids. CDR1 and CDR2 from the germline V gene are KGHPV and FQNQEV (reference sequence). V was trimmed by 6 bases and J by 0 bases, leaving 7 bases between them. The sequenced part of the CDR3 DNA is TGTGCCAGCAGACGGGGGAGTGCAGAAACGCTGTAT. This gives the protein CASRRGSAETLY. The complete CDR3 reads CASRRGSAETLYF.

This clone turned up a few times. Each gene name is a mouse one. The read gets to within 1 residue of the CDR3 end, and the germline J gene fills in the rest. The chain employs TRBV12-2 and TRBJ2-3; a possible D gene is TRBD1 (6 bases). Trimming left V 0 bases short and J 0 bases short, with 12 bases between. CDR3 length equals 16 residues. Germline V lookup: CDR1 SGHLS, CDR2 HYDKME. The CDR3 DNA, read in part, is TGTGCCAGCTCTCTCACCGGGACATCTAGTGCAGAAACGCTGTAT. This codes for CASSLTGTSSAETLY. The full CDR3 protein reads CASSLTGTSSAETLYF.

This clone is medium-sized within its sample. The germline and genes are mouse ones. The read is 1 residue too short to cover the CDR3 end, so that end is filled in from the germline J gene. The chain has TRBV29 and TRBJ1-1, with TRBD1 as a possible D gene (5 bases). This CDR3 region has 13 residues. Germline-derived CDR1 and CDR2 are MSHET and SYDVDS. The ends were cut back, 5 bases at V and 1 base at J, with 8 bases in the middle. The CDR3 sequence is CASSLGQNTEVFF. The CDR3 DNA, read in part, is TGTGCTAGCAGTCTCGGACAAAACACAGAAGTCTTC.

Concerning this clone: Gene names denote mouse genes. The CDR3 end is not reached by the read, which stops 1 residue before it; the germline J gene fills it in. The chain links TRBV3 to TRBJ2-3, with D possibly being TRBD1 (6 bases). With 5 bases removed from V and 0 bases from J, the gap between germline ends came to 9 bases. This CDR3 has 14 residues. Germline values: CDR1 SNHLY, CDR2 FYNGKV (reference sequence). The sequenced CDR3 bases are TGTGCCAGCAGCCCAGGGACAAGTGCAGAAACGCTGTAT. It is translated as CASSPGTSAETLY. The complete CDR3 protein is CASSPGTSAETLYF.

About this clone: The gene names given are mouse names. The sequenced fragment ends 1 residue before the CDR3 boundary, so the rest is inferred from the germline J gene. This chain connects TRBV26 to TRBJ2-7; 9 bases match TRBD2. The germline V gene has CDR1 KGHPV and CDR2 FQNQEV (reference sequence). The CDR3 covers 14 residues. V dropped 3 bases and J dropped 4; count of bases not matched to a gene: 4. CDR3 amino acids: CASSLDWGSYEQYF. Incomplete CDR3 DNA: TGTGCCAGCAGTCTAGACTGGGGGTCGTATGAACAGTAC. The entire variable domain, with the rest obtained from reference TRBV26 and TRBJ2-7, is as follows: NSKVIQTPRYLVKGQGQKAKMRCIPEKGHPVVFWYQQNKNNEFKFLINFQNQEVLQQIDMTEKRFSAECPSNSPCSLEIQSSEAGDSALYLCASSLDWGSYEQYFGPGTRLTVL.

Notes on this clone: Gene names are the mouse ones. The read is 1 residue too short to cover the CDR3 end, so that end is filled in from the germline J gene. This chain links TRBV16 with TRBJ1-1; D is undetermined. Trimming cost V 5 bases and J 7 bases, with 8 bases left between them. The CDR3 is 11 residues long. Germline loops: CDR1 SGHSA, CDR2 FRNQAP. Incomplete CDR3 DNA: TGTGCAAGCAGCCCTCACATAGAAGTCTTC. This gives the protein CASSPHIEVF. The CDR3 in its entirety is CASSPHIEVFF.

In the case of this clone: All gene names here are mouse names. The read gets to within 1 residue of the CDR3 end, and the germline J gene fills in the rest. V usage is TRBV12-1 and J usage is TRBJ1-2, with TRBD1 identical over 7 bases. CDR3 length: 12 amino acids. Germline values: CDR1 SGHSN, CDR2 HYEKVE. With 3 bases clipped from V and 4 bases from J, the junction kept 1 base outside the gene matches. The DNA read from the CDR3 is TGTGCCAGCTCTTCAGGGGGCTCCGACTACACC. Protein product: CASSSGGSDYT. The entire CDR3 protein is CASSSGGSDYTF.

In regard to this clone: Gene names and germline match the mouse. Read sequence stops 1 residue before the CDR3 end, and the germline J gene provides the missing end. The genes are TRBV26 and TRBJ2-7; no reliable D call. V was pared by 0 bases and J by 6 bases, with 3 bases between. Germline CDR1 and CDR2: KGHPV and FQNQEV (reference sequence). This CDR3 is built from 11 residues. The sequenced part of the CDR3 DNA is TGTGCCAGCAGTCTGTCGTTTGAACAGTAC. It translates to CASSLSFEQY. The whole CDR3 is CASSLSFEQYF. The variable domain in full, with the rest retrieved from reference TRBV26 and TRBJ2-7, is NSKVIQTPRYLVKGQGQKAKMRCIPEKGHPVVFWYQQNKNNEFKFLINFQNQEVLQQIDMTEKRFSAECPSNSPCSLEIQSSEAGDSALYLCASSLSFEQYFGPGTRLTVL.

On this clone: Mouse germline and gene names are used. The sequenced fragment ends 1 residue before the CDR3 boundary, so the rest is inferred from the germline J gene. The chain employs TRBV26 and TRBJ2-2, with D possibly being TRBD1 (6 bases). Trimming took 4 bases from V and 3 from J, leaving 9 bases between them. CDR3 size: 14 residues. Germline CDR1 and CDR2: KGHPV and FQNQEV (reference sequence). CDR3 sequence: CASSQQGDTGQLYF. The CDR3 DNA, read in part, is TGTGCCAGCAGTCAACAGGGAGACACCGGGCAGCTCTAC. Full variable domain (missing parts from reference TRBV26 and TRBJ2-2): NSKVIQTPRYLVKGQGQKAKMRCIPEKGHPVVFWYQQNKNNEFKFLINFQNQEVLQQIDMTEKRFSAECPSNSPCSLEIQSSEAGDSALYLCASSQQGDTGQLYFGEGSKLTVL.

This clone has a single count. Mouse names are used for the genes. Read sequence stops 1 residue before the CDR3 end, and the germline J gene provides the missing end. The chain couples TRBV13-3 to TRBJ2-5; 9 nucleotides agree with TRBD1. V lost 1 base to trimming and J lost 4 bases; unmatched junction nucleotides: 4. Germline loops: CDR1 NNHDY, CDR2 SYVADS. The CDR3 sequence is 15 residues long. The CDR3 loop is CASSDSTGGKDTQYF. The CDR3 DNA, read in part, is TGTGCCAGCAGTGATTCGACAGGGGGGAAAGACACCCAGTAC.

As to this clone: Gene names follow the mouse nomenclature. The CDR3 end falls 1 residue outside the read, so it is completed with the germline J gene. The rearrangement links TRBV26 to TRBJ2-7; D possibly corresponds to TRBD1 (6 bases). V lost 6 bases to trimming and J lost 0 bases, with 9 bases between them. CDR1 is KGHPV, CDR2 FQNQEV, per germline (reference sequence). This CDR3 has 13 amino acids. Incomplete CDR3 DNA: TGTGCCAGCAGCCGGACAGTCTCCTATGAACAGTAC. This gives the protein CASSRTVSYEQY. The whole CDR3 reads CASSRTVSYEQYF.

On this clone: Any gene name here is a mouse gene name. From the germline J gene comes the end of the CDR3, since the read stops 1 residue before it. V is TRBV26 and J is TRBJ1-1, with TRBD1 as a possible D gene (6 bases). Germline loops: CDR1 KGHPV, CDR2 FQNQEV (reference sequence). This CDR3 contains 14 residues. V lost 2 bases to trimming and J lost 1 base, with 8 bases between them. The part of the CDR3 DNA that was read is TGTGCCAGCAGTCTGGGGACAAAAAACACAGAAGTCTTC. This encodes CASSLGTKNTEVF. The CDR3 as a whole reads CASSLGTKNTEVFF.

Remarks on this clone: The gene names here belong to mouse. The CDR3 end lies 1 residue beyond the end of the read and is filled in from the germline J gene. V and J are TRBV19 and TRBJ2-1, with a weak D call TRBD2 (7 bases). V was cut by 2 bases and J by 4 bases, with 10 bases left in between. The CDR3 runs to 14 residues. The germline V gene encodes CDR1 FNHDT and CDR2 SITEND (reference sequence). CDR3 bases read: TGTGCCAGCAGTATTGGGGGGCGATATGCTGAGCAGTTC. This codes for CASSIGGRYAEQF. The whole CDR3 region reads CASSIGGRYAEQFF.

Comment on this clone: The germline and genes are mouse ones. The CDR3 end is not reached by the read, which stops 1 residue before it; the germline J gene fills it in. The chain is built from TRBV26 and TRBJ2-4; 7 bases map to TRBD1. V was clipped by 4 bases and J by 6 bases; unmatched bases: 10. The CDR3 consists of 15 residues. In germline, CDR1 is KGHPV, CDR2 FQNQEV (reference sequence). The CDR3 bases that were read are TGTGCCAGCAGTCCCCTACAGGGGCCCTGGAACACCTTGTAC. It encodes CASSPLQGPWNTLY. The full CDR3 reads CASSPLQGPWNTLYF.

As to this clone: Genes and germline come from the mouse. The read ends 1 residue before the CDR3 terminus; that terminus is restored from the germline J gene. The chain carries TRBV26 and TRBJ1-1; D call uncertain. V lost 3 bases, J lost 0 bases, and 5 bases lay in between. This CDR3 has 13 residues. Germline-derived CDR1 and CDR2 are KGHPV and FQNQEV (reference sequence). The CDR3 loop reads CASSLNANTEVFF. The sequenced CDR3 bases are TGTGCCAGCAGTCTAAATGCAAACACAGAAGTCTTC.

Worth noting for this clone: Each gene name is a mouse one. Read coverage stops 1 residue before the CDR3 terminus; the germline J gene supplies the remainder. The chain has TRBV19 and TRBJ2-7; the D gene could be TRBD1 or TRBD2 (6 bases each). Between the trimmed V and J ends, which lost 5 bases and 0 bases, there was a span of 12 bases. CDR1 FNHDT and CDR2 SITEND come from the germline V gene (reference sequence). The CDR3 spans 14 residues. CDR3: CASSPRGDSYEQYF. The DNA read from the CDR3 is TGTGCCAGCAGCCCGAGGGGGGACTCCTATGAACAGTAC.

A few counts support this clone. Gene names and germline match the mouse. The CDR3 is cut off 1 residue early in the read; its end comes from the germline J gene. This chain connects TRBV26 to TRBJ2-5; D is unresolved. Trimming left V 2 bases short and J 5 bases short, with 5 bases between. Germline CDR1 reads KGHPV; CDR2 reads FQNQEV (reference sequence). The CDR3 has 12 residues. CDR3 sequence: CASSLEGDTQYF. The DNA read from the CDR3 is TGTGCCAGCAGTCTGGAGGGAGACACCCAGTAC.

A remark on this clone: Any gene name here is a mouse gene name. Read coverage stops 1 residue before the CDR3 terminus; the germline J gene supplies the remainder. The rearrangement joins TRBV15 to TRBJ1-1, with 9 bases matching TRBD1. With V trimmed by 6 bases and J by 7 bases, 3 bases remained unmatched. Germline V gene lookup returns CDR1 SGHND and CDR2 FRSKSL. The CDR3 is 12 amino acids. The CDR3 loop reads CASRRQGGEVFF. The DNA read from the CDR3 is TGTGCCAGCAGGCGACAGGGGGGAGAAGTCTTC.

This clone was counted a few times. Genes here carry mouse names. Coverage ceases 1 residue before the CDR3 finishes, and the germline J gene fills in the end. This sequence joins TRBV12-1 and TRBJ2-7; D is unresolved. This CDR3 is 13 amino acids long. The germline CDR1 and CDR2 sequences are SGHSN and HYEKVE. With 3 bases removed from V and 3 bases from J, the gap between germline ends came to 11 bases. The CDR3 spells CASSVLPVYEQYF. The DNA read from the CDR3 is TGTGCCAGCTCTGTGCTCCCTGTCTATGAACAGTAC.

Concerning this clone itself: Gene names denote mouse genes. The CDR3 is cut off 1 residue early in the read; its end comes from the germline J gene. The chain couples TRBV23 to TRBJ2-5; no check of the table's D call, TRBD1, against the DNA was made. Germline V gene data show CDR1 as KGHTA and CDR2 as FQNQQP. The CDR3 consists of 15 residues. The CDR3 loop is CSSSQSGQGEDTQYF. CDR3 DNA (partial): TGCTCCAGCAGTCAATCAGGGCAGGGGGAAGACACCCAGTAC.

In its sample, this clone was seen a few times. The listed genes are named as in mouse. The read comes to an end 1 residue before the CDR3 does, leaving the germline J gene to fill in the end. The V call is TRBV19, the J call TRBJ1-3; unclear D gene. Between the trimmed V and J ends, which lost 2 bases and 0 bases, there was a span of 9 bases. CDR1 is FNHDT and CDR2 is SITEND in the germline V gene (reference sequence). The CDR3 length is 15 residues. The sequenced part of the CDR3 DNA is TGTGCCAGCAGTATGGGCAGACCTTCTGGAAATACGCTCTAT. Protein sequence: CASSMGRPSGNTLY. The CDR3 in full is CASSMGRPSGNTLYF.

The table lists this clone with a few counts. The gene names here belong to mouse. CDR3 DNA, as far as it was read: TGTGCCAGCGGGGACAGGGGTTATAATTCGCCCCTCTAC. The encoded protein is CASGDRGYNSPLY. The full CDR3 protein reads CASGDRGYNSPLYF. The genes are TRBV13-2 and TRBJ1-6; 9 nucleotides agree with TRBD1. With the read ending 1 residue before the CDR3 end, the germline J gene is used to fill in that end. TRBJ1-6 has ORF status, its function being uncertain. CDR1 is NNHNN and CDR2 is SYGAGS in the germline V gene (reference sequence). The V and J ends lost 5 bases and 4 bases, in that order; junction bases with no gene match: 1. The CDR3 is made up of 14 amino acids.

Remarks on this clone: Germline and genes here are mouse. Sequencing ends 1 residue short of the CDR3 end; the germline J gene provides the rest. The rearrangement joins TRBV29 to TRBJ1-1; weak D call: TRBD1 (6 bases). This CDR3 spans 13 amino acids. In germline, CDR1 is MSHET, CDR2 SYDVDS. The V gene lost 2 bases and the J gene lost 4 bases, with 8 bases spanning the gap. Incomplete CDR3 DNA: TGTGCTAGCAGTTTAAACAGGGCCACAGAAGTCTTC. It is translated as CASSLNRATEVF. The entire CDR3 protein is CASSLNRATEVFF.